Below, 13 T cell receptor beta chains from the same sample are listed, as sequenced in a study of blood T cell repertoires in COVID-19. TCRdb keeps only in-frame clones here, not all; method: immunoSEQ multiplex PCR. The table includes 200,000 to 250,000 clones, about 85% detected once. The sequencing sample was made of PBMCs or T cells enriched from blood (not recorded which). These TCRs come from a woman aged 25 to 45 with acute COVID-19.

The chain joins TRBV7-3 to TRBJ2-1; 7 positions agree with TRBD1. This CDR3 spans 13 amino acids. V trimming: 2 bases; J trimming: 6 bases; junction bases outside the gene matches: 1. CDR1 and CDR2 from the germline V gene are SGHTA and FQGTGA. The CDR3 protein is CASSLGQANEQFF. The CDR3 DNA reads as TGTGCCAGCAGCTTAGGACAGGCCAATGAGCAGTTCTTC.

The chain links TRBV28 to TRBJ2-7, with D perhaps matching TRBD1 (6 bases). CDR3 length equals 15 residues. V was cut by 7 bases and J by 0 bases, with 16 bases left in between. Looked up from germline, CDR1 is MDHEN and CDR2 is SYDVKM. The CDR3: CASTVQGALSYEQYF. The DNA for the CDR3 is TGTGCCAGCACGGTACAGGGCGCGCTCTCCTACGAGCAGTACTTC.

This chain joins TRBV11-2 and TRBJ2-3; D remains unclear. Germline V gene lookup returns CDR1 SGHAT and CDR2 FQNNGV. Trimming shortened V by 6 bases and J by 6 bases, and 7 bases separated the two germline ends. The CDR3 contains 11 residues. The CDR3 DNA sequence: TGTGCCAGCAGTTCCGGTGATACGCAGTATTTT. Translation: CASSSGDTQYF.

In this sample, this clone turned up once. The rearrangement joins TRBV7-9 to TRBJ2-1; no clear D. Germline V gene sequence: CDR1 SEHNR, CDR2 FQNEAQ (reference sequence). Trimming shortened V by 5 bases and J by 2 bases, and 16 bases separated the two germline ends. The CDR3 consists of 16 residues. CDR3 in amino acids: CASSTRWSSTYNEQFF. The CDR3 DNA sequence: TGTGCCAGCAGCACACGGTGGAGCAGTACCTACAATGAGCAGTTCTTC.

As regards this clone: Sequence at one end of the junction differs from germline and may be a read error. This chain links TRBV18 with TRBJ2-3; 8 bases map to TRBD2. The germline V gene has CDR1 KGHSH and CDR2 LQKENI. The CDR3 is 16 residues long. The chain's CDR3 is CASSPQSGSGADTQYF. CDR3 bases: TGTGCCAGCTCGCCACAAAGCGGGAGCGGAGCAGATACGCAGTATTTT.

This clone was detected once. This chain connects TRBV20-1 to TRBJ2-3; no reliable D call. V was clipped by 3 bases and J by 6 bases, with 7 bases between them. The CDR3 extends over 11 amino acids. Per the germline V gene, CDR1 is DFQATT and CDR2 is SNEGSKA (reference sequence). In nucleotides, the CDR3 is TGCAGTGCTAGGACTGGGGATACGCAGTATTTT. As protein: CSARTGDTQYF.

The chain combines TRBV10-3 with TRBJ1-3; no clear D. Per the germline V gene, CDR1 is ENHRY and CDR2 is SYGVKD. CDR3 length: 16 amino acids. Trimming left V 10 bases short and J 0 bases short, with 19 bases between. The CDR3 is CATRPSDGDSGNTIYF. The CDR3 DNA follows: TGTGCCACCAGGCCTAGCGACGGAGACTCTGGAAACACCATATATTTT.

This sequence joins TRBV4-1 and TRBJ2-1; D call uncertain. Trimming pared 0 bases from V and 9 bases from J, leaving 18 bases between. The CDR3 is made up of 16 amino acids. Germline values: CDR1 MGHRA, CDR2 YSYEKL. This CDR3 reads CASSQDAVRVVGEQFF. CDR3 DNA: TGCGCCAGCAGCCAAGATGCTGTCCGGGTCGTGGGTGAGCAGTTCTTC.

CDR3 amino acids: CASRNPGQNTEAFF. As DNA, the CDR3 is TGTGCCAGCAGGAACCCGGGACAGAACACTGAAGCTTTCTTT. The genes are TRBV27 and TRBJ1-1; TRBD1 might be the D (6 bases). The V end lost 6 bases, the J end lost 1 base, and 12 bases lay between the germline ends. From germline, CDR1 is MNHEY and CDR2 SMNVEV (reference sequence). CDR3 length: 14 amino acids.

The rearrangement joins TRBV7-9 to TRBJ2-7; TRBD1 matches at 7 bases. The germline V gene has CDR1 SEHNR and CDR2 FQNEAQ (reference sequence). There are 12 residues in the CDR3. Germline trimming cut 5 bases from V and 5 bases from J; bases unmatched to any gene: 3. This chain's CDR3 is CASSETGDEQYF. The CDR3 DNA sequence: TGTGCCAGCAGCGAAACAGGGGACGAGCAGTACTTC.

This chain connects TRBV5-1 to TRBJ1-6, with a tentative D call TRBD1 (6 bases). CDR3 length: 16 amino acids. Trimming removed 4 bases from V and 10 bases from J, with 21 bases in between. Germline assignment: CDR1 SGHRS and CDR2 YFSETQ. The CDR3 coding sequence is TGCGCCAGCAGCGGCGGGAGCGGGGGCGCGGGATCACCCCTCCACTTT. Amino acid sequence: CASSGGSGGAGSPLHF.

The chain links TRBV6-2 or TRBV6-3 to TRBJ1-4; TRBD1 aligns across 7 bases. The CDR3 is 20 residues long. Trimming cost V 2 bases and J 6 bases; bases outside gene matches: 21. The germline V gene has CDR1 MNHEY and CDR2 SVGEGT. As DNA, the CDR3 is TGTGCCAGCAGTTACACCCGTCGGCCGTCGAGGGGGCAGGAGGATGAAAAACTGTTTTTT. It translates to CASSYTRRPSRGQEDEKLFF.

This rearrangement joins TRBV19 to TRBJ2-1; TRBD1 aligns across 7 bases. Losses at the gene ends were 5 bases for V and 8 bases for J; bases not matched to a gene: 12. Looked up from germline, CDR1 is LNHDA and CDR2 is SQIVND (reference sequence). CDR3 size: 15 residues. CDR3 sequence: CASSVYWTGGDEQFF. The CDR3 coding sequence is TGTGCCAGTAGTGTATACTGGACAGGAGGCGATGAGCAGTTCTTC.